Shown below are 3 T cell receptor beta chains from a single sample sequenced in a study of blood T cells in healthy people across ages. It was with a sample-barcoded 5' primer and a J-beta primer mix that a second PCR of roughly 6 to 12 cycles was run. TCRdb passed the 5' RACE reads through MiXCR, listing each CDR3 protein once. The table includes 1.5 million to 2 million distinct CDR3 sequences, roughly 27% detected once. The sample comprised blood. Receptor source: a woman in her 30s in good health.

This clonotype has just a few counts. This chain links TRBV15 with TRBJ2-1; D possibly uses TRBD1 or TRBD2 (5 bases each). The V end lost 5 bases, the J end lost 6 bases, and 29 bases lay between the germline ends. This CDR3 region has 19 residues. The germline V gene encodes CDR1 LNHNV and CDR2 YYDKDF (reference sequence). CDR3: CATSGKGSIVVSPGNEQFF. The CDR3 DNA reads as TGTGCCACCAGCGGGAAGGGGAGTATAGTAGTTTCCCCCGGCAATGAGCAGTTCTTC.

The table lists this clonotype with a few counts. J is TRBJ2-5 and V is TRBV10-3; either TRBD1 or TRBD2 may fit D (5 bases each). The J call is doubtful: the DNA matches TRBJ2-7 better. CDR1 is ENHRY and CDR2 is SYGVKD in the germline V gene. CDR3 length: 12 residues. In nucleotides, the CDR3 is TGTGCCAGTTGGGACGGAAGTCTCGAGCAGTACTTC. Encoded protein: CASWDGSLEQYF.

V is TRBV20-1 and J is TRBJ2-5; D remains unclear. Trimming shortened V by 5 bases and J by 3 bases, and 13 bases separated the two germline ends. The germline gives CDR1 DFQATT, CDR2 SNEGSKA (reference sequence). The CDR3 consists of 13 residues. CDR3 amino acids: CSAYRPLEETQYF. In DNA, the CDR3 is TGCAGTGCTTATAGGCCACTTGAAGAGACCCAGTACTTC.